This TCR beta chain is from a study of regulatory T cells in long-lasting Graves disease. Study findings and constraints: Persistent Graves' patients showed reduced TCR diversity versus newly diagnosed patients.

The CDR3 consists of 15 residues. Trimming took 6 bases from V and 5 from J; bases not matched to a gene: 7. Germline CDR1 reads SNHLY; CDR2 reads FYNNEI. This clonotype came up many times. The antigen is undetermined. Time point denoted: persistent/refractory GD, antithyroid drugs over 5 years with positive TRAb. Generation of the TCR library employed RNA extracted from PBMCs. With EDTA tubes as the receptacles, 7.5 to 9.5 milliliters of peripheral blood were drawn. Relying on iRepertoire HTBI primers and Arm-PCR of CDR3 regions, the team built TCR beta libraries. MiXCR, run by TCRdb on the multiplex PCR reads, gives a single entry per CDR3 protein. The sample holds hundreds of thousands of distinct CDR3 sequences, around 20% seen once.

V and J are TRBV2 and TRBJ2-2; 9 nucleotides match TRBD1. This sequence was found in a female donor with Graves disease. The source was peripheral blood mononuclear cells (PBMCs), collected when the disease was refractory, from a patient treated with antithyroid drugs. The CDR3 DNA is TGTGCCAGCAGACAGGGGGCTTCGTTGACCGGGGAGCTGTTTTTT. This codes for CASRQGASLTGELFF.